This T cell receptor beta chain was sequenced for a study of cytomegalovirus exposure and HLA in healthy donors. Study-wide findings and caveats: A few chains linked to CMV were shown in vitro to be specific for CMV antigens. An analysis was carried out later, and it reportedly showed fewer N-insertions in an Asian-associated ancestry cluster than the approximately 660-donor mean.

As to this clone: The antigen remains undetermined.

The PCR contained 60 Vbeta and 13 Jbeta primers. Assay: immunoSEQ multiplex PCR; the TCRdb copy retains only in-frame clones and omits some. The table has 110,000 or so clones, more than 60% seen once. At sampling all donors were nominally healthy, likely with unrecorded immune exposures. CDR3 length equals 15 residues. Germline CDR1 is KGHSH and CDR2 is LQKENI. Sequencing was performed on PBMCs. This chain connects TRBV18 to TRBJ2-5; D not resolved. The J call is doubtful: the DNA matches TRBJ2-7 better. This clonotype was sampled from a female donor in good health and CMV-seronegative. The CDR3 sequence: CASSPGGRSKYEQYF. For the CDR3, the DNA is TGTGCCAGCTCACCCGGTGGCAGGTCGAAGTACGAGCAGTACTTC.